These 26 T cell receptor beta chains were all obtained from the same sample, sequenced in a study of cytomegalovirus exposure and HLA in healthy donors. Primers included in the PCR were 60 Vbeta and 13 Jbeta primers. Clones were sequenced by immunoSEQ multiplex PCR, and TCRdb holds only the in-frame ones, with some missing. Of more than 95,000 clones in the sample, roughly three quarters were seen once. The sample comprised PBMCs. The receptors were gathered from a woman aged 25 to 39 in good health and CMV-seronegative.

CDR3 sequence reads: CASSPQGNSPLHF. The CDR3 DNA is TGTGCCAGCAGCCCACAGGGTAATTCACCCCTCCACTTT. The V call is TRBV9, the J call TRBJ1-6, with TRBD1 as a possible D gene (6 bases). The CDR3 is made up of 13 amino acids. V was trimmed by 4 bases and J by 6 bases, leaving 8 bases between them. Per germline, CDR1 SGDLS and CDR2 YYNGEE.

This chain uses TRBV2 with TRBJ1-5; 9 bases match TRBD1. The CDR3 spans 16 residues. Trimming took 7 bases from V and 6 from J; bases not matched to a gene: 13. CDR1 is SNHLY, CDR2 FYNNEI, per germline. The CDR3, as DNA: TGTGCCAGCACCAAACACACCACAGGGGGCTTTCAGCCCCAGCATTTT. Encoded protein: CASTKHTTGGFQPQHF.

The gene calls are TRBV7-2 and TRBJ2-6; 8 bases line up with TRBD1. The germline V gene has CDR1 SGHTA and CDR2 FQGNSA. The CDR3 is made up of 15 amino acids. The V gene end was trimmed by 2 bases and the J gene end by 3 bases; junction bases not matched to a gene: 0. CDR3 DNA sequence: TGTGCCAGCAGCTTAACAGGGGGTGGGGCCAACGTCCTGACTTTC. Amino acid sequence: CASSLTGGGANVLTF. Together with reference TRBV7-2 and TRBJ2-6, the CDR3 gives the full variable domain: GAGVSQSPSNKVTEKGKDVELRCDPISGHTALYWYRQSLGQGLEFLIYFQGNSAPDKSGLPSDRFSAERTGGSVSTLTIQRTQQEDSAVYLCASSLTGGGANVLTFGAGSRLTVL.

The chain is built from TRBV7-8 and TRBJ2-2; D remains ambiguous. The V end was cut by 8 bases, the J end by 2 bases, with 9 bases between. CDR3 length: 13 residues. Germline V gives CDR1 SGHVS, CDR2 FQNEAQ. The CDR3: CASLNRNTGELFF. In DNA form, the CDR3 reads TGTGCCAGCCTTAACAGAAACACCGGGGAGCTGTTTTTT.

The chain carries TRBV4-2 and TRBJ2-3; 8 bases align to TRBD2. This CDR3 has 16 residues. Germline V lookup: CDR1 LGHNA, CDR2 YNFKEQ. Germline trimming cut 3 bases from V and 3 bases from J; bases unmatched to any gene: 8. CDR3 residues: CASSHLSGSETDTQYF. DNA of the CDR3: TGTGCCAGCAGCCACCTAAGCGGGAGTGAGACAGATACGCAGTATTTT.

CDR3 in DNA: TGTGCCAGCAGTTACGGGGGACTAGCGGGGGAAGAGCAGTACTTC. This codes for CASSYGGLAGEEQYF. The chain employs TRBV6-5 and TRBJ2-7; TRBD2 matches at 14 bases. CDR1 is MNHEY and CDR2 is SVGAGI in the germline V gene. The CDR3 covers 15 residues. V lost 2 bases, J lost 7 bases, and 4 bases stayed unmatched.

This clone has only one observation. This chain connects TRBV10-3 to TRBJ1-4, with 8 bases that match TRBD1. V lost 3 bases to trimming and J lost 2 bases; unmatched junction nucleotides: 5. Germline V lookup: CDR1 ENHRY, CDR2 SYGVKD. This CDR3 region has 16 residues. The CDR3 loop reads CAISDPRTGTNEKLFF. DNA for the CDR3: TGTGCCATCAGTGACCCTCGGACAGGGACTAATGAAAAACTGTTTTTT.

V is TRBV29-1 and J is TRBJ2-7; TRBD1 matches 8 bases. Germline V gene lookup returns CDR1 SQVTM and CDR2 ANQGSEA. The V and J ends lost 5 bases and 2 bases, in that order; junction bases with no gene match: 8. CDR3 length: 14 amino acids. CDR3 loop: CSVMDRENPYEQYF. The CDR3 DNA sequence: TGCAGCGTTATGGACAGGGAGAACCCCTACGAGCAGTACTTC.

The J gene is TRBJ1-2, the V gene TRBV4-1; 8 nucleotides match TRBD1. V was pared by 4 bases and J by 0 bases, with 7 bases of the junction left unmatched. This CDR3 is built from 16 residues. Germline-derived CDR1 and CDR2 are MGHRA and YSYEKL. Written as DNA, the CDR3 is TGCGCCAGCAGCCGCGGGACAGGACCTTCTAACTATGGCTACACCTTC. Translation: CASSRGTGPSNYGYTF.

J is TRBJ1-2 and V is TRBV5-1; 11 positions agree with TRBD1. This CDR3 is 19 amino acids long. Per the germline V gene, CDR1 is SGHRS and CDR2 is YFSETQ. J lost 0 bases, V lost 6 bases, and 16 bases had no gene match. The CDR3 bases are TGCGCCAGCATCCAGACCCCGGGACAGGGGGTCGGAGCTAACTATGGCTACACCTTC. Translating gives CASIQTPGQGVGANYGYTF.

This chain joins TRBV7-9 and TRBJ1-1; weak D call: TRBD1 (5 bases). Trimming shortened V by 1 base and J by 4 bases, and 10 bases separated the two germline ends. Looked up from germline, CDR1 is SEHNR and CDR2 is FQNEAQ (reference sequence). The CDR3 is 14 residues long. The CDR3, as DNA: TGTGCCAGCAGCTTAGACAGGCCGATCACTGAAGCTTTCTTT. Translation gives CASSLDRPITEAFF.

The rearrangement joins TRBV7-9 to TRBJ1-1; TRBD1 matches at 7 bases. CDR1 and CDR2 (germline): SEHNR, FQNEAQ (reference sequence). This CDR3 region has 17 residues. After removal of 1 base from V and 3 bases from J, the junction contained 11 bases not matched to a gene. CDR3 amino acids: CASSLGGTGAADTEAFF. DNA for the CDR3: TGTGCCAGCAGCTTAGGGGGAACAGGGGCGGCGGACACTGAAGCTTTCTTT.

This CDR3 reads CASSPRRGEQFF. CDR3 nucleotide sequence: TGTGCCAGCAGCCCGAGGCGGGGTGAGCAGTTCTTC. This chain joins TRBV11-2 and TRBJ2-1, with a possible D match to TRBD2 (6 bases). V was shortened by 5 bases and J by 9 bases, with 11 bases between the two germline ends. This CDR3 comprises 12 residues. Germline assignment: CDR1 SGHAT and CDR2 FQNNGV. The full variable domain, rest sourced from reference TRBV11-2 and TRBJ2-1, is EAGVAQSPRYKIIEKRQSVAFWCNPISGHATLYWYQQILGQGPKLLIQFQNNGVVDDSQLPKDRFSAERLKGVDSTLKIQPAKLEDSAVYLCASSPRRGEQFFGPGTRLTVL.

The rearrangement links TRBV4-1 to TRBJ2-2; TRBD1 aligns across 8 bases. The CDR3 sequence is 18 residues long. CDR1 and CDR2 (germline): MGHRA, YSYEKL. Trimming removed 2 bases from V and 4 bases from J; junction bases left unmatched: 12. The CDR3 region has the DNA TGCGCCAGCAGCCAATGGTCAAATCAGGGGGCGCCCACCGGGGAGCTGTTTTTT. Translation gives CASSQWSNQGAPTGELFF.

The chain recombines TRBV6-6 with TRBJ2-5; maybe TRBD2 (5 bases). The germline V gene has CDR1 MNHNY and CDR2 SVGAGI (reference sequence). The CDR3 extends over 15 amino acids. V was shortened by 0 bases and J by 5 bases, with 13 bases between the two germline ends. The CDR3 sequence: CASSYSASLRETQYF. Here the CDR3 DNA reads TGTGCCAGCAGTTACTCGGCTAGCCTCAGGGAGACCCAGTACTTC.

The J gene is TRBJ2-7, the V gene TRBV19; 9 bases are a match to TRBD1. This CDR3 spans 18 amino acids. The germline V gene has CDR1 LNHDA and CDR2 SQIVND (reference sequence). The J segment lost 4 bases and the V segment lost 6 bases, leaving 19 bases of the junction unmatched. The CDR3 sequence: CASSIRLRDRALRYEQYF. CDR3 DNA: TGTGCCAGTAGCATAAGGCTCCGGGACAGGGCCCTTCGGTACGAGCAGTACTTC.

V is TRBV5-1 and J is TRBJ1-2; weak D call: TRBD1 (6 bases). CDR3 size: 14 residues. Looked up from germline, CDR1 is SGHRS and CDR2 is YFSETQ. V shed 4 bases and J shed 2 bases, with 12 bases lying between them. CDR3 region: CASSPATGNYGYTF. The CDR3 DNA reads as TGCGCCAGCAGCCCCGCTACAGGGAACTATGGCTACACCTTC.

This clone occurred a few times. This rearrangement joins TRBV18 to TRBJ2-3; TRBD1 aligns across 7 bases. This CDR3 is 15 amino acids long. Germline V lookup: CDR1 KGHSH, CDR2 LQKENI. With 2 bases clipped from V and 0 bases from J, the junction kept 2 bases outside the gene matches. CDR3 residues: CASSPGQVSTDTQYF. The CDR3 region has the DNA TGTGCCAGCTCACCAGGACAGGTCAGCACAGATACGCAGTATTTT.

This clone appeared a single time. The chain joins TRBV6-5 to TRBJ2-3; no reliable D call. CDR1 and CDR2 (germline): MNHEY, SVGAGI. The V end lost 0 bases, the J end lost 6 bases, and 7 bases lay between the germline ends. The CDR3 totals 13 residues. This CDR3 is CASSYSSTDTQYF. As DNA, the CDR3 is TGTGCCAGCAGTTACTCGAGTACCGATACGCAGTATTTT.

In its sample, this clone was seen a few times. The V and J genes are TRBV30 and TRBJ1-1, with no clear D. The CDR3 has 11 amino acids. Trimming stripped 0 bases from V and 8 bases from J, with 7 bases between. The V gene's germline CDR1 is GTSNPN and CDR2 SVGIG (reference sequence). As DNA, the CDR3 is TGTGCCTGGAGTGTTAGAGTGGAAGCTTTCTTT. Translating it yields CAWSVRVEAFF.

DNA for the CDR3: TGTGCCAGCAGCTACGCCCCCCCGCCGGGGAAACTGTTTTTT. This codes for CASSYAPPPGKLFF. This rearrangement joins TRBV11-3 to TRBJ1-4; D not certain. Between the trimmed V and J ends, which lost 4 bases and 11 bases, there was a span of 17 bases. Germline CDR1 and CDR2: SGHNT and YENEEA. The CDR3 is 14 amino acids.

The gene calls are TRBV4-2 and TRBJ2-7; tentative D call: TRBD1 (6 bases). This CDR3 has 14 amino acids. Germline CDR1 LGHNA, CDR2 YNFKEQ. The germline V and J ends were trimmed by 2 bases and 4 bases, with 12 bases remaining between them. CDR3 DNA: TGTGCCAGCAGCCAATCCCAGGGGAAGTACGAGCAGTACTTC. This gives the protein CASSQSQGKYEQYF.

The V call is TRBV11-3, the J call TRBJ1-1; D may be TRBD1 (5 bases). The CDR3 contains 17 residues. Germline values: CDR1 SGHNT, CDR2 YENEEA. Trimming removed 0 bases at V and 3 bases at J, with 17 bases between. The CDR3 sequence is CASSLDQGGSGDTEAFF. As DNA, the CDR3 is TGTGCCAGCAGCTTAGATCAGGGAGGAAGCGGTGACACTGAAGCTTTCTTT.

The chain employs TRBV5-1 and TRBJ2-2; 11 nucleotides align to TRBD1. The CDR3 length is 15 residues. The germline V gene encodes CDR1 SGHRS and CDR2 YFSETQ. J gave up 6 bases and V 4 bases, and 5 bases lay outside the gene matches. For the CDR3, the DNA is TGCGCCAGCAGCGTGGACAGGGGGCGTCCCGGGGAGCTGTTTTTT. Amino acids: CASSVDRGRPGELFF.

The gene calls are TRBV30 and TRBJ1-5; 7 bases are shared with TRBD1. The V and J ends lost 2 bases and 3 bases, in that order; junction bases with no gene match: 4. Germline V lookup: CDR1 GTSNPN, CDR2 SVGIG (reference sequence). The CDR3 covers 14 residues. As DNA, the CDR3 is TGTGCCTGGAGTCACAGGGGTTTCAATCAGCCCCAGCATTTT. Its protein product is CAWSHRGFNQPQHF.

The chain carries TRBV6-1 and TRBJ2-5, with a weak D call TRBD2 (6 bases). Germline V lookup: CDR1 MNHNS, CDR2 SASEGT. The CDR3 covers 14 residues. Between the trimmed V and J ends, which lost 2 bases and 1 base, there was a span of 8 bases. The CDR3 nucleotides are TGTGCCAGCAGTGAAAGGCGGGGCCAAGAGACCCAGTACTTC. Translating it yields CASSERRGQETQYF.